The 13 T cell receptor beta chains reported below all come from one sample, sequenced in a study of beta chain features in type 1 diabetes. Expressed TCRB transcripts got sequenced, as all isolated RNA was reverse transcribed. TCRdb keeps only in-frame clones here, not all; method: immunoSEQ multiplex PCR. The sample gives fewer than 550,000 clones, around 10% of which show up once; 0.035% to 0.05% is in the top ten. Sequenced: naive CD4+ T cells from blood. All receptors come from a woman aged 18-29 years in good health.

This chain joins TRBV29-1 and TRBJ2-5; TRBD1 matches 12 bases. The CDR3 sequence is 13 residues long. Losses at the gene ends were 7 bases for V and 10 bases for J; bases not matched to a gene: 10. CDR1 is SQVTM and CDR2 is ANQGSEA in the germline V gene. CDR3 DNA: TGCAGCGCCGGGACAGGGGGCGGTGAGGGCCAGTACTTC. It yields the protein CSAGTGGGEGQYF.

CDR3: CASSLSSGSYEQYV. The CDR3, as DNA: TGCGCCAGCAGCTTGAGTAGCGGCTCCTACGAGCAGTACGTC. This chain connects TRBV5-1 to TRBJ2-7, with D perhaps matching TRBD2 (6 bases). The germline V gene has CDR1 SGHRS and CDR2 YFSETQ. This CDR3 has 14 amino acids. V was cut by 1 base and J by 0 bases, with 8 bases left in between.

Concerning this clone itself: This CDR3 is also generated by other DNA sequences in the sample. The chain joins TRBV4-3 to TRBJ2-3; weak D call: TRBD1 (5 bases). Trimming pared 1 base from V and 5 bases from J, leaving 7 bases between. The CDR3 length is 13 residues. Germline V lookup: CDR1 LGHNA, CDR2 YSLEER. CDR3 loop: CASSQATGDTQYF. Here the CDR3 DNA reads TGCGCCAGCAGCCAAGCAACAGGAGATACGCAGTATTTT.

V gene TRBV7-9 combines with J gene TRBJ2-4, with 8 bases matching TRBD1. V was pared by 4 bases and J by 6 bases, with 5 bases of the junction left unmatched. CDR3 length: 14 amino acids. CDR1 SEHNR and CDR2 FQNEAQ come from the germline V gene (reference sequence). As DNA, the CDR3 is TGTGCCAGCAGCTCCGGACAGGGAGTAAACATTCAGTACTTC. Its protein product is CASSSGQGVNIQYF.

The CDR3 bases are TGCGCCAGCAGCCTCGGCCCGGGACCGGCTGTGGACTATGGCTACACCTTC. The encoded protein is CASSLGPGPAVDYGYTF. The chain uses TRBV4-3 and TRBJ1-2; D is perhaps TRBD1 (5 bases). The CDR3 extends over 17 amino acids. The germline V and J ends were trimmed by 4 bases and 3 bases, with 21 bases remaining between them. Germline V CDR1 and CDR2: LGHNA, YSLEER.

The J gene is TRBJ1-2, the V gene TRBV7-2; possible D gene TRBD1, 5 bases. The V end was cut by 5 bases, the J end by 5 bases, with 12 bases between. This CDR3 region has 13 residues. Germline values: CDR1 SGHTA, CDR2 FQGNSA. The CDR3 loop reads CASSAWGKYGYTF. As DNA, the CDR3 is TGTGCCAGCAGCGCTTGGGGCAAGTATGGCTACACCTTC.

There are a few counts of this clone. V is TRBV7-9 and J is TRBJ1-1; D ambiguous. CDR1 is SEHNR and CDR2 is FQNEAQ in the germline V gene (reference sequence). V lost 4 bases, J lost 1 base, and 10 bases lay in between. This CDR3 comprises 14 residues. The CDR3 DNA sequence: TGTGCCAGCAGCTCGCAGTCCCCGAACACTGAAGCTTTCTTT. Its protein is CASSSQSPNTEAFF.

The J gene is TRBJ1-1, the V gene TRBV2; D is ambiguous. CDR1 SNHLY and CDR2 FYNNEI come from the germline V gene. V was cut by 6 bases and J by 7 bases, with 12 bases left in between. The CDR3 covers 12 residues. CDR3 nucleotides: TGTGCCAGCAGGAATCAGGCGATTGAAGCTTTCTTT. It translates to CASRNQAIEAFF.

This clone was counted once. The chain links TRBV14 to TRBJ1-2, with a possible D match to TRBD1 (5 bases). Trimming left V 0 bases short and J 10 bases short, with 12 bases between. There are 13 residues in the CDR3. Germline CDR1 is SGHDN and CDR2 is FVKESK. Written as DNA, the CDR3 is TGTGCCAGCAGCCAAGATCTACGGGGGACCTACACCTTC. Translated, it gives CASSQDLRGTYTF.

Only a few counts were recorded for this clone. V usage is TRBV15 and J usage is TRBJ2-2, with unresolved D. From germline, CDR1 is LNHNV and CDR2 YYDKDF (reference sequence). The V end lost 2 bases, the J end lost 1 base, and 8 bases lay between the germline ends. The length of the CDR3 is 15 residues. The CDR3 DNA reads TGTGCCACCAGCAGACGCTGGGGGAACACCGGGGAGCTGTTTTTT. Its translation: CATSRRWGNTGELFF.

The chain combines TRBV19 with TRBJ2-5; D is undetermined. V dropped 4 bases and J dropped 5 bases, with 14 bases sitting between them. CDR1 LNHDA and CDR2 SQIVND come from the germline V gene (reference sequence). CDR3 length: 14 residues. CDR3 coding DNA: TGTGCCAGTAGTACCAGAGTGGACCTGGAGACCCAGTACTTC. As protein: CASSTRVDLETQYF.

The V gene is TRBV14, the J gene TRBJ2-1, with 8 bases matching TRBD1. CDR1 is SGHDN and CDR2 is FVKESK in the germline V gene. This CDR3 spans 15 amino acids. The J segment lost 4 bases and the V segment lost 1 base, leaving 3 bases of the junction unmatched. CDR3 sequence (DNA): TGTGCCAGCAGCCAAGGGGACAGGTCTTACAATGAGCAGTTCTTC. This codes for CASSQGDRSYNEQFF.

This clone came up a few times. This rearrangement joins TRBV7-6 to TRBJ2-7; possibly TRBD1 for D (6 bases). Germline values: CDR1 SGHVS, CDR2 FNYEAQ. The V end lost 4 bases, the J end lost 1 base, and 11 bases lay between the germline ends. This CDR3 contains 14 residues. The CDR3 loop is CASSSNRESYEQYV. Written as DNA, the CDR3 is TGTGCCAGCAGCTCGAACAGGGAATCCTACGAGCAGTACGTC.